This entry lists 26 T cell receptor beta chains sequenced from one sample in a study of blood T cell repertoires in COVID-19. Some clones are missing from TCRdb's copy, which holds only in-frame ones; the method was immunoSEQ multiplex PCR. The repertoire holds 250,000 to 350,000 clones, with around 90% as singletons. The sequencing sample was made of peripheral blood. These receptor sequences come from a man aged 18-30 years with active or convalescent COVID-19.

CDR3: CASSEPILGQKKGAIDGELFF. CDR3 in DNA: TGTGCCAGCAGTGAACCGATCCTCGGACAGAAAAAGGGGGCTATCGACGGGGAGCTGTTTTTT. The chain links TRBV2 to TRBJ2-2, with 7 positions matching TRBD1. The germline V gene encodes CDR1 SNHLY and CDR2 FYNNEI. V dropped 2 bases and J dropped 7; count of bases not matched to a gene: 25. The CDR3 sequence is 21 residues long.

J is TRBJ2-7 and V is TRBV3-1 (or the pseudogene TRBV3-2); 7 bases match TRBD1. Germline-derived CDR1 and CDR2 are LGHDT and YNNKEL (reference sequence). This CDR3 spans 14 amino acids. The V and J ends lost 4 bases and 3 bases, in that order; junction bases with no gene match: 6. The CDR3 DNA is TGTGCCAGCAGCCCAGACAGGGAAGTCTACGAGCAGTACTTC. Encoded protein: CASSPDREVYEQYF.

The genes are TRBV15 and TRBJ2-7; 8 nucleotides line up with TRBD2. Germline CDR1 and CDR2: LNHNV and YYDKDF (reference sequence). The V gene end was trimmed by 6 bases and the J gene end by 2 bases; junction bases not matched to a gene: 6. This CDR3 is 14 amino acids long. The DNA of the CDR3 is TGTGCCACCAGGCGATCGGGGGGGACCTACGAGCAGTACTTC. Its protein product is CATRRSGGTYEQYF.

V usage is TRBV11-2 and J usage is TRBJ2-3; D is possibly TRBD1 (6 bases). Germline loops: CDR1 SGHAT, CDR2 FQNNGV. The CDR3 loop spans 15 amino acids. V lost 1 base and J 3 bases, leaving 11 bases between the germline ends. The CDR3 protein is CASSLVWGQTDTQYF. The CDR3 region has the DNA TGTGCCAGCAGCTTAGTTTGGGGGCAGACAGATACGCAGTATTTT.

This chain uses TRBV6-5 with TRBJ2-3, with a possible D match to TRBD2 (7 bases). V was cut by 8 bases and J by 1 base, with 13 bases left in between. This CDR3 comprises 14 residues. Per germline, CDR1 MNHEY and CDR2 SVGAGI. This CDR3 is CASLKGGGTDTQYF. The CDR3 DNA sequence: TGTGCCAGCCTGAAGGGGGGGGGCACAGATACGCAGTATTTT.

V gene TRBV6-1 combines with J gene TRBJ2-7; D is unresolved. The V and J ends lost 0 bases and 1 base respectively, with 16 bases between them. Germline CDR1 reads MNHNS; CDR2 reads SASEGT. This CDR3 spans 17 amino acids. CDR3 in amino acids: CASSEAMPIAFSYEQYF. The CDR3 nucleotides are TGTGCCAGCAGTGAAGCCATGCCCATTGCGTTTTCCTACGAGCAGTACTTC.

The chain links TRBV5-4 to TRBJ2-7; D is perhaps TRBD1 (6 bases). CDR3 length equals 15 residues. V gave up 4 bases and J gave up 1 base, with 15 bases separating them. Germline CDR1 is SGHNT and CDR2 is YYREEE (reference sequence). The CDR3 is CASSPKGGPSYEQYF. The CDR3 DNA is TGTGCCAGCAGCCCAAAAGGGGGACCTTCCTACGAGCAGTACTTC.

This clone was counted only a few times. The J gene is TRBJ1-1, the V gene TRBV7-8; TRBD1 aligns across 7 bases. The CDR3 sequence is 15 residues long. CDR1 and CDR2 (germline): SGHVS, FQNEAQ. J gave up 1 base and V 4 bases, and 6 bases lay outside the gene matches. Here the CDR3 reads CASSSYRGGNTEAFF. The CDR3 region has the DNA TGTGCCAGCAGCTCTTACAGGGGAGGGAACACTGAAGCTTTCTTT. The whole variable domain, filled in from reference TRBV7-8 and TRBJ1-1, reads GAGVSQSPRYKVAKRGQDVALRCDPISGHVSLFWYQQALGQGPEFLTYFQNEAQLDKSGLPSDRFFAERPEGSVSTLKIQRTQQEDSAVYLCASSSYRGGNTEAFFGQGTRLTVV.

This clone is a singleton in its sample. The rearrangement links TRBV6-5 to TRBJ1-1, with D maybe TRBD1 (5 bases). Germline V gene sequence: CDR1 MNHEY, CDR2 SVGAGI. V shed 6 bases and J shed 1 base, with 12 bases lying between them. The CDR3 extends over 14 amino acids. The chain's CDR3 is CASRMGLTNTEAFF. The CDR3 region has the DNA TGTGCCAGCAGAATGGGACTTACGAACACTGAAGCTTTCTTT.

V and J are TRBV5-1 and TRBJ2-1; 9 nucleotides agree with TRBD1. This CDR3 comprises 13 residues. V lost 7 bases and J lost 8; bases outside the gene matches: 7. Germline CDR1 reads SGHRS; CDR2 reads YFSETQ. Written as DNA, the CDR3 is TGCGCCAGCTCCCACACAGGGGGCCATGAGCAGTTCTTC. Its translation is CASSHTGGHEQFF.

The V gene is TRBV19, the J gene TRBJ2-5, with TRBD1 matching 8 bases. Germline CDR1 LNHDA, CDR2 SQIVND (reference sequence). J gave up 2 bases and V 4 bases, and 12 bases lay outside the gene matches. This CDR3 is built from 17 residues. As DNA, the CDR3 is TGTGCCAGTAGTACCAGGGGGCGCCCCGGGGGACAAGAGACCCAGTACTTC. This encodes CASSTRGRPGGQETQYF.

The V call is TRBV13, the J call TRBJ2-7; D possibly corresponds to TRBD2 (5 bases). The CDR3 runs to 13 residues. Trimming removed 5 bases at V and 4 bases at J, with 12 bases between. In germline, CDR1 is PRHDT, CDR2 FYEKMQ (reference sequence). For the CDR3, the DNA is TGTGCCAGCAGCCTCGGGATTCAGTACGAGCAGTACTTC. Amino acid sequence: CASSLGIQYEQYF.

The CDR3 bases are TGTGCCAGCAGCTTAAACAGGGCGGGTGAGCAGTTCTTC. This encodes CASSLNRAGEQFF. The chain uses TRBV11-2 and TRBJ2-1, with D maybe TRBD1 (6 bases). The CDR3 length is 13 residues. Germline V gene data show CDR1 as SGHAT and CDR2 as FQNNGV. V was trimmed by 2 bases and J by 9 bases, leaving 11 bases between them. Complete variable domain (other parts from reference TRBV11-2 and TRBJ2-1): EAGVAQSPRYKIIEKRQSVAFWCNPISGHATLYWYQQILGQGPKLLIQFQNNGVVDDSQLPKDRFSAERLKGVDSTLKIQPAKLEDSAVYLCASSLNRAGEQFFGPGTRLTVL.

V gene TRBV9 combines with J gene TRBJ1-1; tentative D call: TRBD1 (6 bases). The CDR3 has 14 amino acids. Germline V CDR1 and CDR2: SGDLS, YYNGEE. Trimming removed 4 bases at V and 0 bases at J, with 10 bases between. The CDR3 sequence is CASSTGMMNTEAFF. The CDR3 nucleotides read TGTGCCAGCAGCACAGGGATGATGAACACTGAAGCTTTCTTT.

This clone appeared a single time. The J gene is TRBJ2-1, the V gene TRBV4-1, with D perhaps TRBD1 (6 bases). The ends were cut back, 3 bases at V and 6 bases at J, with 9 bases in the middle. Germline V lookup: CDR1 MGHRA, CDR2 YSYEKL. The CDR3 sequence is 13 residues long. Here the CDR3 reads CASSHGQSNEQFF. CDR3 bases: TGCGCCAGCAGCCACGGACAGAGCAATGAGCAGTTCTTC.

The rearrangement links TRBV15 to TRBJ1-1; 9 bases line up with TRBD1. V shed 1 base and J 5 bases; nucleotides not matched to a gene: 5. Germline loops: CDR1 LNHNV, CDR2 YYDKDF (reference sequence). This CDR3 spans 15 amino acids. The CDR3, as DNA: TGTGCCACCAGCAGAGTGCACAGGGGGCTTACTGAAGCTTTCTTT. This encodes CATSRVHRGLTEAFF.

This clone was picked up a small number of times. The chain employs TRBV25-1 and TRBJ1-2, with D possibly being TRBD1 (5 bases). The CDR3 is 15 amino acids. Germline V gives CDR1 MGHDK, CDR2 SYGVNS. V lost 5 bases and J 4 bases, leaving 17 bases between the germline ends. CDR3 coding DNA: TGTGCCAGCAGTCTAGGGGACGGGGGACTCTATGGCTACACCTTC. As protein: CASSLGDGGLYGYTF.

This clone was seen once. This chain links TRBV11-2 with TRBJ2-3; 7 nucleotides line up with TRBD2. The CDR3 is 18 amino acids. Germline loops: CDR1 SGHAT, CDR2 FQNNGV. Unmatched junction bases numbered 11, after V lost 1 base and J lost 1 base. The CDR3 region is CASSLVSSGRGGTDTQYF. The CDR3 nucleotides are TGTGCCAGCAGCTTAGTTTCTTCAGGGAGGGGTGGCACAGATACGCAGTATTTT.

This clone was observed a few times. The chain recombines TRBV6-5 with TRBJ1-6, with D maybe TRBD1 (6 bases). This CDR3 has 14 amino acids. V was shortened by 6 bases and J by 13 bases, with 19 bases between the two germline ends. Per germline, CDR1 MNHEY and CDR2 SVGAGI. The CDR3 bases are TGTGCCAGCAGCACCGGGACAAAGTCAGGGCCCCTCCACTTT. Encoded protein: CASSTGTKSGPLHF.

This chain links TRBV11-3 with TRBJ2-1, with D perhaps TRBD2 (7 bases). There are 16 residues in the CDR3. V shed 2 bases and J shed 3 bases, with 14 bases lying between them. CDR1 is SGHNT and CDR2 is YENEEA in the germline V gene. The CDR3 DNA reads TGTGCCAGCAGCTTAAGGCGGGGGCTGAGCTACAATGAGCAGTTCTTC. It codes for CASSLRRGLSYNEQFF. Using reference TRBV11-3 and TRBJ2-1 for the parts outside the CDR3, the full variable domain is EAGVVQSPRYKIIEKKQPVAFWCNPISGHNTLYWYLQNLGQGPELLIRYENEEAVDDSQLPKDRFSAERLKGVDSTLKIQPAELGDSAVYLCASSLRRGLSYNEQFFGPGTRLTVL.

The J gene is TRBJ1-3, the V gene TRBV9; D is possibly TRBD1 (5 bases). Germline CDR1 is SGDLS and CDR2 is YYNGEE. There are 16 residues in the CDR3. V lost 0 bases to trimming and J lost 0 bases, with 10 bases between them. The CDR3 coding sequence is TGTGCCAGCAGCGTAGCTACAGGTGGCTCTGGAAACACCATATATTTT. Translated: CASSVATGGSGNTIYF.

CDR3 bases: TGTGCCAGCAGAACGACAGGGGGTGAGGGCTACACCTTC. Protein: CASRTTGGEGYTF. The chain is built from TRBV6-5 and TRBJ1-2; 9 bases are shared with TRBD1. This CDR3 comprises 13 residues. Germline CDR1 reads MNHEY; CDR2 reads SVGAGI. V was pared by 6 bases and J by 8 bases, with 7 bases of the junction left unmatched.

This rearrangement joins TRBV5-4 to TRBJ1-1; tentatively, D is TRBD1 (6 bases). Trimming pared 4 bases from V and 4 bases from J, leaving 17 bases between. Germline V CDR1 and CDR2: SGHNT, YYREEE (reference sequence). There are 15 residues in the CDR3. The CDR3 DNA follows: TGTGCCAGCAGCGAGCAACAGGGCGGGAGCACTGAAGCTTTCTTT. It yields the protein CASSEQQGGSTEAFF.

This clone was seen repeatedly, ten times or more. The rearrangement uses TRBV9 and TRBJ2-7; TRBD1 might be the D (5 bases). The CDR3 sequence is 13 residues long. V shed 2 bases and J shed 6 bases, with 12 bases lying between them. The germline gives CDR1 SGDLS, CDR2 YYNGEE. The CDR3 region is CASSVQGSGEQYF. DNA of the CDR3: TGTGCCAGCAGCGTTCAGGGTTCCGGCGAGCAGTACTTC.

This chain connects TRBV7-9 to TRBJ2-7, with 10 bases matching TRBD1. Germline V CDR1 and CDR2: SEHNR, FQNEAQ (reference sequence). Trimming at V came to 1 base and at J to 1 base, leaving 1 base not matched to a gene. CDR3 length: 15 residues. The CDR3 nucleotides read TGTGCCAGCAGCTTAGGGACAGGGGGTTCCTACGAGCAGTACTTC. Its translation: CASSLGTGGSYEQYF.

This clone has only one observation. V is TRBV19 and J is TRBJ2-7; D gene ambiguous. Trimming shortened V by 0 bases and J by 6 bases, and 9 bases separated the two germline ends. The CDR3 contains 13 residues. Germline V gives CDR1 LNHDA, CDR2 SQIVND (reference sequence). This CDR3 reads CASSIDRTGEQYF. CDR3 bases: TGTGCCAGTAGTATAGATCGCACGGGCGAGCAGTACTTC.